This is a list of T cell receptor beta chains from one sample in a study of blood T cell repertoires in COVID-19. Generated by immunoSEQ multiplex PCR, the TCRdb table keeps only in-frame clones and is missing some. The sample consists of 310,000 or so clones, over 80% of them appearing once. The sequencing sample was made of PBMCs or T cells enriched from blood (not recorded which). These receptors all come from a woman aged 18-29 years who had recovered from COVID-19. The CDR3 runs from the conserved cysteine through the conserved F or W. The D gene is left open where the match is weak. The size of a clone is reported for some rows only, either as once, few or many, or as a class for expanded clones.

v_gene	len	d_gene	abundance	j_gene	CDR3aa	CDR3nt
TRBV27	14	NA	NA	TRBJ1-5	CASSPQTGNQPQHF	TGTGCCAGCAGCCCCCAAACAGGAAATCAGCCCCAGCATTTT
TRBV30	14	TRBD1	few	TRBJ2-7	CAWSRDTGRGEQYF	TGTGCCTGGAGCAGAGACACGGGCAGGGGGGAGCAGTACTTC
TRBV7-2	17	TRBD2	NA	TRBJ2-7	CASTPGLGSGSFYEQYF	TGTGCCAGCACCCCCGGATTGGGTAGCGGGAGTTTTTACGAGCAGTACTTC
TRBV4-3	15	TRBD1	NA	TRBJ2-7	CASSRGGQGSYEQYF	TGCGCCAGCAGCCGCGGGGGACAGGGCTCCTACGAGCAGTACTTC
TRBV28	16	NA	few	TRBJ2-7	CASSLPLGGVGYEQYF	TGTGCCAGCAGTTTGCCGTTAGGGGGGGTGGGCTACGAGCAGTACTTC
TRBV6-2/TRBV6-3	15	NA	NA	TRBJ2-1	CASSLFSGPYNEQFF	TGTGCCAGCAGCCTATTTAGCGGCCCCTACAATGAGCAGTTCTTC
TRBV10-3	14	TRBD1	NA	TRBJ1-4	CAIREDRDDEKLFF	TGTGCCATCAGGGAGGACAGGGACGACGAAAAACTGTTTTTT
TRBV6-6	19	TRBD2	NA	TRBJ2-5	CASSRRSGGAYNSQETQYF	TGTGCCAGCAGTCGACGAAGCGGGGGCGCTTATAACTCACAAGAGACCCAGTACTTC
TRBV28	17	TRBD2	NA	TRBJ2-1	CASSPAGGGNYHNEQFF	TGTGCCAGCAGTCCCGCCGGGGGAGGGAACTACCACAATGAGCAGTTCTTC
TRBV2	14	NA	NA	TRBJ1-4	CASRDGQNNEKLFF	TGTGCCAGCAGGGACGGACAGAATAATGAAAAACTGTTTTTT
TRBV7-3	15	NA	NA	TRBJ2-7	CASSFAGSPPYEQYF	TGTGCCAGCAGCTTCGCGGGGTCGCCTCCCTACGAGCAGTACTTC
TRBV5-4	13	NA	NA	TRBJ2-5	CASSGGISMAQYF	TGTGCCAGCAGCGGGGGGATCTCAATGGCCCAGTACTTC
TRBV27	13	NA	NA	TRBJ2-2	CASSFKHTGELFF	TGTGCCAGCAGTTTTAAGCACACCGGGGAGCTGTTTTTT
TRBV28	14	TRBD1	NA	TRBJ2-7	CASRSGQGTYEQYF	TGTGCCAGCAGATCGGGACAGGGGACCTACGAGCAGTACTTC
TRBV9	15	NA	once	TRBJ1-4	CASSLGGLGDEKLFF	TGTGCCAGCAGCCTAGGGGGGCTAGGAGATGAAAAACTGTTTTTT
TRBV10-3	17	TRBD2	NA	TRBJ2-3	CAISTTSGRASSDTQYF	TGTGCCATCAGTACCACTAGCGGGAGGGCCTCTTCAGATACGCAGTATTTT
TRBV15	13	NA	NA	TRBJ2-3	CATSRESWDTQYF	TGTGCCACCAGCAGAGAGAGCTGGGATACGCAGTATTTT
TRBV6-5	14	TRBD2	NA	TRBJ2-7	CASSYGGRKGEQYF	TGTGCCAGCAGTTACGGCGGGAGAAAAGGCGAGCAGTACTTC
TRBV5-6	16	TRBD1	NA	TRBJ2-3	CASSHGQGRVTDTQYF	TGTGCCAGCAGCCATGGACAGGGACGGGTCACAGATACGCAGTATTTT
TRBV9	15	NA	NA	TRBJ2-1	CASSEGLLSYNEQFF	TGTGCCAGCAGCGAGGGACTCCTCTCCTACAATGAGCAGTTCTTC
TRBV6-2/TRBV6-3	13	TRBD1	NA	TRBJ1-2	CASSWTGSYGYTF	TGTGCCAGCAGTTGGACAGGGAGTTATGGCTACACCTTC
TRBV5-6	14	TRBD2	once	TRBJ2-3	CASSLGLASDTQYF	TGTGCCAGCAGCTTGGGACTAGCGTCTGATACGCAGTATTTT
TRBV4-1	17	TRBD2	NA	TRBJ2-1	CASSQDTGGPRRNEQFF	TGCGCCAGCAGCCAAGACACGGGGGGGCCAAGAAGGAATGAGCAGTTCTTC
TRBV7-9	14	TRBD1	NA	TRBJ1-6	CASSFVQGNSPLHF	TGTGCCAGCAGCTTTGTACAGGGGAATTCACCCCTCCACTTT
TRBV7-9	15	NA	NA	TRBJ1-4	CASSSTQRMGEKLFF	TGTGCCAGCAGCTCTACCCAGAGGATGGGTGAAAAACTGTTTTTT
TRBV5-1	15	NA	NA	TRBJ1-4	CASSLMAPAGEKLFF	TGCGCCAGCAGCTTGATGGCACCGGCGGGTGAAAAACTGTTTTTT
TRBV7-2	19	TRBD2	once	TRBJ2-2	CASSLSRGRARKNTGELFF	TGTGCCAGCAGCTTATCACGCGGGAGGGCCAGAAAGAACACCGGGGAGCTGTTTTTT